The 14 T cell receptor beta chains below all came from one sample that was sequenced in a study of post-analysis software for immune sequencing data. Points from the study as a whole: About five TRBV segments (TRBV5-6, TRBV5-1 and TRBV20-1 among them) occurred more frequently in patients than in controls.

Unique molecular identifiers were present in the TCR beta cDNA libraries. From the PCR reads, TCRdb called clonotypes with MiXCR, one entry per CDR3 protein. The table shows under 200,000 distinct CDR3 sequences, with about 30% occurring only once. Antigens of these TCRs are unknown. Sequences were obtained from blood. The receptors were sampled from a girl between 2 and 17 years old with multiple sclerosis.

This clonotype came up once. The chain carries TRBV20-1 and TRBJ1-1; D is possibly TRBD1 (6 bases). Germline assignment: CDR1 DFQATT and CDR2 SNEGSKA (reference sequence). V gave up 1 base and J gave up 2 bases, with 11 bases separating them. The CDR3 covers 14 residues. The CDR3 DNA follows: TGCAGTGCTAGAGTTAAGACAGGTAACACTGAAGCTTTCTTT. Its translation: CSARVKTGNTEAFF.

This clonotype was detected a few times. This chain joins TRBV28 and TRBJ2-4, with a possible D match to TRBD2 (5 bases). The CDR3 spans 18 residues. V lost 3 bases to trimming and J lost 2 bases, with 20 bases between them. Per the germline V gene, CDR1 is MDHEN and CDR2 is SYDVKM. CDR3 DNA: TGTGCCAGCAGTTTTAAAGCCGCGGGTAGTAAGCCCAAAAACATTCAGTACTTC. Translated: CASSFKAAGSKPKNIQYF.

This clonotype was detected ten times or more. The chain has TRBV29-1 and TRBJ1-2; 7 nucleotides line up with TRBD1. Per germline, CDR1 SQVTM and CDR2 ANQGSEA. The CDR3 covers 13 residues. V gave up 4 bases and J gave up 2 bases; unmatched junction bases: 4. In DNA form, the CDR3 reads TGCAGCGTTGGGGCGACAGGGAACTATGGCTACACCTTC. Protein: CSVGATGNYGYTF.

The V gene is TRBV5-1, the J gene TRBJ2-3, with TRBD1 as a possible D gene (5 bases). The CDR3 is 14 amino acids. Germline CDR1 is SGHRS and CDR2 is YFSETQ. Trimming removed 0 bases from V and 9 bases from J, with 14 bases in between. CDR3 residues: CASSLERQSTTQYF. The CDR3 nucleotides read TGCGCCAGCAGCTTGGAGCGACAGTCCACGACGCAGTATTTT.

This clonotype was observed a few times. The chain employs TRBV13 and TRBJ1-2, with 8 bases matching TRBD1. This CDR3 has 17 amino acids. V was clipped by 2 bases and J by 4 bases; unmatched bases: 12. CDR1 PRHDT and CDR2 FYEKMQ come from the germline V gene (reference sequence). CDR3 in DNA: TGTGCCAGCAGCTTATCTCGGACAGGGAGCCCCAGCTATGGCTACACCTTC. Translation: CASSLSRTGSPSYGYTF.

In the case of this clonotype: A much larger clonotype is one base distant, so this may be a read error. V usage is TRBV5-1 and J usage is TRBJ2-3; 10 nucleotides agree with TRBD1. Germline V gene sequence: CDR1 SGHRS, CDR2 YFSETQ. The CDR3 loop spans 15 amino acids. Here the CDR3 DNA reads TGCGCCAGCAGCCCAGGACAGGGGGAGCGAGATGCGCAGTATTTT. This codes for CASSPGQGERDAQYF.

This clonotype has a handful of counts. This chain uses TRBV10-3 with TRBJ1-5; D gene ambiguous. Trimming pared 0 bases from V and 2 bases from J, leaving 11 bases between. The CDR3 has 16 residues. CDR1 is ENHRY and CDR2 is SYGVKD in the germline V gene. In DNA, the CDR3 is TGTGCCATCAGTGAGTCGACGCGTGGAGGCAATCAGCCCCAGCATTTT. Amino acids: CAISESTRGGNQPQHF.

This clonotype came up many times. V is TRBV20-1 and J is TRBJ2-5, with D possibly matching TRBD2 (6 bases). The CDR3 sequence is 15 residues long. V was trimmed by 5 bases and J by 2 bases, leaving 18 bases between them. Germline CDR1 DFQATT, CDR2 SNEGSKA (reference sequence). The CDR3 reads CSAFPALLAQETQYF. CDR3 coding DNA: TGCAGTGCTTTCCCCGCCCTACTAGCACAAGAGACCCAGTACTTC.

This clonotype has more than one count but fewer than ten. The germline gene is not matched at one end of the junction; a read error may be the cause. The chain carries TRBV7-9 and TRBJ2-3; 10 bases are a match to TRBD2. This CDR3 has 16 residues. CDR1 SEHNR and CDR2 FQNEAQ come from the germline V gene (reference sequence). The DNA of the CDR3 is TGTGCCAGCACCCGCGGACTAGCGGAACGCACAGATACGCGGTATTTT. This gives the protein CASTRGLAERTDTRYF.

As regards this clonotype: Given a much more abundant clone one base away, this may be a read error. This sequence joins TRBV7-2 and TRBJ2-1; 9 nucleotides agree with TRBD2. This CDR3 contains 16 residues. V shed 1 base and J 9 bases; nucleotides not matched to a gene: 10. CDR1 is SGHTA, CDR2 FQGNSA, per germline. CDR3 DNA: TGTACCAGCAGCTTAGTCGGGACTAGCCCACGGAGTGAGCAGTTCTTC. Residues: CTSSLVGTSPRSEQFF.

This clonotype was counted once. Germline and junction disagree at one end, which may indicate a read error. The rearrangement links TRBV6-4 to TRBJ1-2; D unclear. Germline CDR1 and CDR2: MRHNA and SNTAGT. The CDR3 covers 15 residues. In DNA, the CDR3 is TGTGCCAGCAGTGACGCCTGCAAACTAGACTATGGCCACACCTTC. Translated, it gives CASSDACKLDYGHTF.

This clonotype appeared a few times. The chain combines TRBV28 with TRBJ2-7, with D unresolved. The ends were cut back, 1 base at V and 3 bases at J, with 4 bases in the middle. Germline V gene lookup returns CDR1 MDHEN and CDR2 SYDVKM. The length of the CDR3 is 12 residues. Here the CDR3 DNA reads TGTGCCAGCAGTTTATTATTCTACGAGCAGTACTTC. This sequence encodes CASSLLFYEQYF.

This clonotype was found once. A much larger clone differs from this one at a single base, so this may be a read error. The chain employs TRBV29-1 and TRBJ1-4, with 7 bases fitting TRBD1. Germline V gene lookup returns CDR1 SQVTM and CDR2 ANQGSEA. This CDR3 spans 15 amino acids. CDR3 in DNA: TGCAGCGTTCCACAGGGGAGTGGGGCTAATGAAAAACGGTTTTTT. This sequence encodes CSVPQGSGANEKRFF.

The V gene is TRBV18, the J gene TRBJ2-3, with TRBD2 identical over 8 bases. V dropped 3 bases and J dropped 3; count of bases not matched to a gene: 5. Germline V gene lookup returns CDR1 KGHSH and CDR2 LQKENI. The CDR3 is 15 amino acids. CDR3 sequence reads: CASSPPGGGTDTQYF. The CDR3 bases are TGTGCCAGCTCACCCCCCGGGGGGGGGACAGATACGCAGTATTTT.